This TCR beta chain appears in the sequencing data of a study of blood T cell repertoires in COVID-19. The overall study: Some COVID-19 samples were acute and others convalescent; all came from the United States, Italy and Spain. T cells, B-cell-depleted T cells, or PBMCs provided the cDNA or gDNA that served as material.

Here immunoSEQ multiplex PCR was the method, and the copy in TCRdb shows in-frame clones only, minus some. Among about 220,000 clones, 82% were seen once, and the ten largest hold roughly 3.5%. This clonotype originated in a woman in her sixties or seventies who had recovered from COVID-19. The sample consisted of PBMCs or T cells enriched from blood (not recorded which).

The CDR3 region has the DNA TGTGCCAGTAACCCCACAGGAATGGGGGAAAAACTGTTTTTT. Its translation is CASNPTGMGEKLFF. V usage is TRBV19 and J usage is TRBJ1-4; the D gene is possibly TRBD1 (5 bases). There are 14 residues in the CDR3. V lost 7 bases and J 8 bases, leaving 17 bases between the germline ends. Germline V CDR1 and CDR2: LNHDA, SQIVND (reference sequence).